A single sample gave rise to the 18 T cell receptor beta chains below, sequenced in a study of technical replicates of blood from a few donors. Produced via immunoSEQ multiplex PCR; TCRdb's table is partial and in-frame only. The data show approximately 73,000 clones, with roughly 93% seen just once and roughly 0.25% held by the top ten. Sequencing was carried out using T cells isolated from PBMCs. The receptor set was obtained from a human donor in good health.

The CDR3 nucleotides read TGTGCCAGCAGTGAAGCGTCGTTAGCGAACTACGAGCAGTACTTC. This codes for CASSEASLANYEQYF. The V and J genes are TRBV6-1 and TRBJ2-7; D is possibly TRBD2 (5 bases). V lost 0 bases, J lost 3 bases, and 12 bases lay in between. Germline values: CDR1 MNHNS, CDR2 SASEGT. The CDR3 spans 15 residues.

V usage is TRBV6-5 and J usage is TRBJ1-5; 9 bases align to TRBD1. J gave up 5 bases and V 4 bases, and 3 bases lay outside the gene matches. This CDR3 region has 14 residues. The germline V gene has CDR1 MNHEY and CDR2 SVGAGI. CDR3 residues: CASSLRDRDQPQHF. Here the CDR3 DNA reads TGTGCCAGCAGTTTACGGGACAGGGATCAGCCCCAGCATTTT.

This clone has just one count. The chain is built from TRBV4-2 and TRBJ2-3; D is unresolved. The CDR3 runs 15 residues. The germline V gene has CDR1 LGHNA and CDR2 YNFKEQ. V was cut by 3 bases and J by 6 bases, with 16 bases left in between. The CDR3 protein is CASSQTPSSSDTQYF. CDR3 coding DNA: TGTGCCAGCAGCCAGACGCCTAGTTCGTCCGATACGCAGTATTTT.

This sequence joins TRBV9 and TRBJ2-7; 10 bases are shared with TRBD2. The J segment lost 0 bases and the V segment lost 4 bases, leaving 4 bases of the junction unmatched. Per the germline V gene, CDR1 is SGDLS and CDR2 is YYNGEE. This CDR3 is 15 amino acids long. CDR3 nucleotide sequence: TGTGCCAGCAGCTATGGACTAGCGGACTCCTACGAGCAGTACTTC. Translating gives CASSYGLADSYEQYF. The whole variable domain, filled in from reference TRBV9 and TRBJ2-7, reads DSGVTQTPKHLITATGQRVTLRCSPRSGDLSVYWYQQSLDQGLQFLIQYYNGEERAKGNILERFSAQQFPDLHSELNLSSLELGDSALYFCASSYGLADSYEQYFGPGTRLTVT.

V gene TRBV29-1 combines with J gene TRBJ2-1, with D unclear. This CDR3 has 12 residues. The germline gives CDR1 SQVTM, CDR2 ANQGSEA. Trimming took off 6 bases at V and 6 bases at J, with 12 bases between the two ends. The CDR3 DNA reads TGCAGCGTCGGGTCTAGGTTCAATGAGCAGTTCTTC. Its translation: CSVGSRFNEQFF.

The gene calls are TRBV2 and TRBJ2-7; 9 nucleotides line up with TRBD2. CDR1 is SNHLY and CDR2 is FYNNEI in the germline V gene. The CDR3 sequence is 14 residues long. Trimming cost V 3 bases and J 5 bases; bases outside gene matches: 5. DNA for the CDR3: TGTGCCAGCAGTGAGACTAGCGGTTTTGACGAGCAGTACTTC. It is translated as CASSETSGFDEQYF. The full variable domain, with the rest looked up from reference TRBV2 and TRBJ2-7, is EPEVTQTPSHQVTQMGQEVILRCVPISNHLYFYWYRQILGQKVEFLVSFYNNEISEKSEIFDDQFSVERPDGSNFTLKIRSTKLEDSAMYFCASSETSGFDEQYFGPGTRLTVT.

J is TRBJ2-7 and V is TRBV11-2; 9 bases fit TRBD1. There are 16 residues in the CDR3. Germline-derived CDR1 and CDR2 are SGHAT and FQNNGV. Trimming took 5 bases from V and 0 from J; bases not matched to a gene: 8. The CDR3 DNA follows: TGTGCCAGCAGCCCCATCAGGGGACAGGGCTCCTACGAGCAGTACTTC. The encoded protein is CASSPIRGQGSYEQYF.

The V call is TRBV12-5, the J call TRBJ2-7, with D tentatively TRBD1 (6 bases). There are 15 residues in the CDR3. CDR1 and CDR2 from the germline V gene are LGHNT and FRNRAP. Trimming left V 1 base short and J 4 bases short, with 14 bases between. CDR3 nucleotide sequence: TGTGCTAGTGGTTTGGCTCAGGGACAAAAGTACGAGCAGTACTTC. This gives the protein CASGLAQGQKYEQYF.

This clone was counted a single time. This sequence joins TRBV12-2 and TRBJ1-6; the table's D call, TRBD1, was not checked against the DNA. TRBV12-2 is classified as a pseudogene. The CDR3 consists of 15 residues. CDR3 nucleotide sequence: TGTGCAAGTCGCATCCGGACAGGGAGGAATTCACCCCTCCACTTT. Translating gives CASRIRTGRNSPLHF.

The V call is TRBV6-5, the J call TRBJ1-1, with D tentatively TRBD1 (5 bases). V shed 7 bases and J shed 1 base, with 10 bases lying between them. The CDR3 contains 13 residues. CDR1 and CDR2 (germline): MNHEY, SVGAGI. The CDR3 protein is CASTAGPNTEAFF. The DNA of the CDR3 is TGTGCCAGCACTGCAGGGCCGAACACTGAAGCTTTCTTT.

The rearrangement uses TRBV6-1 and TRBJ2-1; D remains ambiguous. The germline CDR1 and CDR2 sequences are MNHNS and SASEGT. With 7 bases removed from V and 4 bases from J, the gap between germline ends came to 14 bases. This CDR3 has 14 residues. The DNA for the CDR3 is TGTGCCAGCATAGTTGAAGACTTTTACAATGAGCAGTTCTTC. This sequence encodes CASIVEDFYNEQFF.

The CDR3 is CASSTGTGFYEQYF. The CDR3 nucleotides read TGTGCCAGCAGCACCGGGACAGGGTTCTACGAGCAGTACTTC. The chain couples TRBV28 to TRBJ2-7; 9 nucleotides agree with TRBD1. The CDR3 consists of 14 residues. Germline V gene data show CDR1 as MDHEN and CDR2 as SYDVKM. Trimming took 6 bases from V and 3 from J; bases not matched to a gene: 6.

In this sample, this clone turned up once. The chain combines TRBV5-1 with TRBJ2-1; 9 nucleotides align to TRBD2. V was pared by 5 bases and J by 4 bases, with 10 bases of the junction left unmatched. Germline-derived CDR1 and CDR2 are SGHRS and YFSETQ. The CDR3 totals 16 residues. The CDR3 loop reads CASSRGGAQSYNEQFF. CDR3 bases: TGCGCCAGCAGTCGCGGGGGGGCCCAATCGTACAATGAGCAGTTCTTC.

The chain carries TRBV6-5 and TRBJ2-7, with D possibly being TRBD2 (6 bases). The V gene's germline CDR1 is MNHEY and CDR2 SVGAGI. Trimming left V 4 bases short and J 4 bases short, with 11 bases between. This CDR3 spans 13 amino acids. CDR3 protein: CASSSGAGYEQYF. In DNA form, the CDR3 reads TGTGCCAGCAGTTCTGGGGCGGGATACGAGCAGTACTTC.

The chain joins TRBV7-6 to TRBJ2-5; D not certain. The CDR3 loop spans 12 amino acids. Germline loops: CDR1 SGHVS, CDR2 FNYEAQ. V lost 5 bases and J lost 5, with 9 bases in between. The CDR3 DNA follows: TGTGCCAGCAGCGGCCCCCAGGAGACCCAGTACTTC. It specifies CASSGPQETQYF.

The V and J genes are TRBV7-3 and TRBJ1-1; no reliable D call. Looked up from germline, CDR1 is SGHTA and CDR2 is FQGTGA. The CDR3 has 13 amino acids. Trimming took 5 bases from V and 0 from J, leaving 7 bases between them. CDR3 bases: TGTGCCAGCAGCGTAGAATTGAACACTGAAGCTTTCTTT. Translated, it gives CASSVELNTEAFF. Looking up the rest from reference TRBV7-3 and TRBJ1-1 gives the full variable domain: GAGVSQTPSNKVTEKGKYVELRCDPISGHTALYWYRQSLGQGPEFLIYFQGTGAADDSGLPNDRFFAVRPEGSVSTLKIQRTERGDSAVYLCASSVELNTEAFFGQGTRLTVV.

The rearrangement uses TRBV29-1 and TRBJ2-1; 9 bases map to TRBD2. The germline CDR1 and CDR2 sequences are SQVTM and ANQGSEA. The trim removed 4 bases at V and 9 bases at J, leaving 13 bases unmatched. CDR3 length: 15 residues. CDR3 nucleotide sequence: TGCAGCGTTGTGGTTCGGGCGGGAGGGCCCGCTGAGCAGTTCTTC. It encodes CSVVVRAGGPAEQFF.

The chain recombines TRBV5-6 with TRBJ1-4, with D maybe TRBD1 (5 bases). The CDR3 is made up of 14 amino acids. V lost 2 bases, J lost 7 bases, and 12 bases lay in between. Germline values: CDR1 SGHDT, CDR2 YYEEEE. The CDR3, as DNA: TGTGCCAGCAGCTTAGGGCAGGGCCGTGAAAAACTGTTTTTT. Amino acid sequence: CASSLGQGREKLFF.